These 26 T cell receptor beta chains were all obtained from the same sample, sequenced in a study of CD4 T cells in relation to SARS-CoV-2 and coronaviruses. No antigen has been identified for these receptors. The unexposed donors gave CD4+ T cells in about 2010-2018, prior to COVID-19. The cells were cultured for about 10 days before CD4+ T cells were isolated. The data were produced by immunoSEQ multiplex PCR, yet TCRdb's version contains in-frame clones alone and is incomplete. Found here are approximately 19,000 clones, around 72% of them singletons; the top ten hold around 17%. The material sequenced was CD4+ T cells from PBMCs, cultured in vitro. The receptors were sampled from a human donor in good health.

The V and J genes are TRBV5-4 and TRBJ2-1; D call uncertain. Germline values: CDR1 SGHNT, CDR2 YYREEE (reference sequence). The CDR3 consists of 13 residues. V lost 4 bases and J lost 5, with 10 bases in between. This CDR3 is CASSARLNNEQFF. CDR3 nucleotide sequence: TGTGCCAGCAGCGCTAGACTGAACAATGAGCAGTTCTTC. Based on the CDR3 plus reference TRBV5-4 and TRBJ2-1, the full variable domain is ETGVTQSPTHLIKTRGQQVTLRCSSQSGHNTVSWYQQALGQGPQFIFQYYREEENGRGNFPPRFSGLQFPNYSSELNVNALELDDSALYLCASSARLNNEQFFGPGTRLTVL.

This clone was seen only once. The genes are TRBV28 and TRBJ1-3, with D unclear. CDR1 and CDR2 (germline): MDHEN, SYDVKM. Trimming stripped 2 bases from V and 4 bases from J, with 12 bases between. The CDR3 extends over 15 amino acids. The CDR3 bases are TGTGCCAGCAGTTTACATGGGGAGGCGGGAAACACCATATATTTT. Its protein product is CASSLHGEAGNTIYF.

The chain links TRBV5-1 to TRBJ2-2, with unresolved D. The CDR3 spans 15 residues. The ends were cut back, 0 bases at V and 4 bases at J, with 10 bases in the middle. The germline gives CDR1 SGHRS, CDR2 YFSETQ. CDR3 nucleotides: TGCGCCAGCAGCTTGGCCTGGGTAGGCACCGGGGAGCTGTTTTTT. Its translation is CASSLAWVGTGELFF.

J is TRBJ2-3 and V is TRBV7-9, with D unclear. The CDR3 spans 12 residues. Germline V gene sequence: CDR1 SEHNR, CDR2 FQNEAQ (reference sequence). V lost 8 bases and J lost 4, with 10 bases in between. The CDR3 DNA is TGTGCCAGCTACCAATCTTCAGATACGCAGTATTTT. Its translation: CASYQSSDTQYF. The entire variable domain, with the rest obtained from reference TRBV7-9 and TRBJ2-3, is as follows: DTGVSQNPRHKITKRGQNVTFRCDPISEHNRLYWYRQTLGQGPEFLTYFQNEAQLEKSRLLSDRFSAERPKGSFSTLEIQRTEQGDSAMYLCASYQSSDTQYFGPGTRLTVL.

V and J are TRBV3-1 (or the pseudogene TRBV3-2) and TRBJ1-5, with D tentatively TRBD1 (5 bases). In germline, CDR1 is LGHDT, CDR2 YNNKEL (reference sequence). V lost 1 base and J lost 5, with 9 bases in between. The CDR3 is made up of 14 amino acids. The CDR3 reads CASSQAGRDQPQHF. The CDR3 DNA follows: TGTGCCAGCAGCCAAGCGGGGCGCGATCAGCCCCAGCATTTT.

In this sample, this clone turned up a few times. The rearrangement links TRBV27 to TRBJ1-1, with 7 bases aligning to TRBD1. In germline, CDR1 is MNHEY, CDR2 SMNVEV (reference sequence). Trimming removed 6 bases from V and 0 bases from J; junction bases left unmatched: 4. The CDR3 covers 14 residues. The CDR3: CASRLTGMNTEAFF. CDR3 coding DNA: TGTGCCAGCAGGTTGACAGGGATGAACACTGAAGCTTTCTTT.

The chain carries TRBV5-5 and TRBJ1-4; D unclear. With 4 bases removed from V and 2 bases from J, the gap between germline ends came to 12 bases. Germline CDR1 reads SGHKS; CDR2 reads YYEKEE (reference sequence). This CDR3 region has 15 residues. The CDR3 reads CASSRSSQTNEKLFF. DNA of the CDR3: TGTGCCAGCAGCCGTTCCAGTCAGACTAATGAAAAACTGTTTTTT.

The chain carries TRBV9 and TRBJ2-7; possible D gene TRBD1, 6 bases. V lost 4 bases and J lost 5, with 22 bases in between. CDR1 is SGDLS and CDR2 is YYNGEE in the germline V gene. CDR3 length equals 16 residues. CDR3 nucleotide sequence: TGTGCCAGCAGCACCATCGTTGGGACAACTGAGGACGAGCAGTACTTC. Translated, it gives CASSTIVGTTEDEQYF. Using reference TRBV9 and TRBJ2-7 for the parts outside the CDR3, the full variable domain is DSGVTQTPKHLITATGQRVTLRCSPRSGDLSVYWYQQSLDQGLQFLIQYYNGEERAKGNILERFSAQQFPDLHSELNLSSLELGDSALYFCASSTIVGTTEDEQYFGPGTRLTVT.

The chain has TRBV28 and TRBJ1-5; D gene ambiguous. The length of the CDR3 is 16 residues. V was shortened by 3 bases and J by 1 base, with 13 bases between the two germline ends. Germline CDR1 is MDHEN and CDR2 is SYDVKM. The CDR3 DNA reads as TGTGCCAGCAGTTTCCCCGGGCCCGGGAGCAATCAGCCCCAGCATTTT. Protein sequence: CASSFPGPGSNQPQHF. The entire variable domain, with the rest obtained from reference TRBV28 and TRBJ1-5, is as follows: DVKVTQSSRYLVKRTGEKVFLECVQDMDHENMFWYRQDPGLGLRLIYFSYDVKMKEKGDIPEGYSVSREKKERFSLILESASTNQTSMYLCASSFPGPGSNQPQHFGDGTRLSIL.

CDR3 sequence reads: CASSPTDYNSPLHF. For the CDR3, the DNA is TGTGCCAGCAGCCCGACAGACTATAATTCACCCCTCCACTTT. The chain combines TRBV7-9 with TRBJ1-6, with D tentatively TRBD1 (5 bases). Deletions cut 5 bases from V and 3 bases from J, with 8 bases between. Germline CDR1 and CDR2: SEHNR and FQNEAQ (reference sequence). This CDR3 region has 14 residues.

This chain uses TRBV5-6 with TRBJ1-4, with 11 bases matching TRBD1. Germline V gene data show CDR1 as SGHDT and CDR2 as YYEEEE. J gave up 6 bases and V 7 bases, and 8 bases lay outside the gene matches. This CDR3 has 15 residues. The DNA for the CDR3 is TGTGCCAGCGGCAGGACAGGGGGCATGGATGAAAAACTGTTTTTT. Its translation: CASGRTGGMDEKLFF.

The rearrangement links TRBV7-9 to TRBJ1-2; 9 positions match TRBD1. The germline V gene has CDR1 SEHNR and CDR2 FQNEAQ (reference sequence). This CDR3 comprises 15 residues. V lost 4 bases and J lost 4; bases outside the gene matches: 7. CDR3 sequence: CASSYGTGSAYGYTF. The CDR3 DNA reads TGTGCCAGCAGCTACGGGACAGGGAGCGCCTATGGCTACACCTTC. Full variable domain (missing parts from reference TRBV7-9 and TRBJ1-2): DTGVSQNPRHKITKRGQNVTFRCDPISEHNRLYWYRQTLGQGPEFLTYFQNEAQLEKSRLLSDRFSAERPKGSFSTLEIQRTEQGDSAMYLCASSYGTGSAYGYTFGSGTRLTVV.

This chain uses TRBV4-1 with TRBJ2-3; 8 bases are a match to TRBD1. From germline, CDR1 is MGHRA and CDR2 YSYEKL. This CDR3 is built from 15 residues. With V trimmed by 1 base and J by 4 bases, 4 bases remained unmatched. The CDR3 region is CASSQVTGGADTQYF. CDR3 DNA: TGCGCCAGCAGCCAAGTCACAGGGGGAGCAGATACGCAGTATTTT.

The CDR3 here is CASRRGHRTETQYF. CDR3 sequence (DNA): TGTGCCAGCAGGCGGGGACACCGGACGGAGACCCAGTACTTC. The chain carries TRBV27 and TRBJ2-5; D is possibly TRBD1 or TRBD2 (6 bases each). CDR1 MNHEY and CDR2 SMNVEV come from the germline V gene (reference sequence). CDR3 length equals 14 residues. Trimming shortened V by 6 bases and J by 5 bases, and 16 bases separated the two germline ends.

This rearrangement joins TRBV24-1 to TRBJ1-3; D is perhaps TRBD1 (6 bases). This CDR3 has 16 residues. V lost 3 bases and J lost 4, with 15 bases in between. Germline V gene lookup returns CDR1 KGHDR and CDR2 SFDVKD. CDR3 amino acids: CATSDPDGTLGNTIYF. CDR3 sequence (DNA): TGTGCCACCAGTGATCCGGACGGGACACTCGGAAACACCATATATTTT.

V is TRBV5-1 and J is TRBJ1-2; D is uncertain. V gave up 0 bases and J gave up 7 bases, with 7 bases separating them. This CDR3 is 12 amino acids long. The V gene's germline CDR1 is SGHRS and CDR2 YFSETQ. The CDR3 region is CASSLDRIGYTF. DNA of the CDR3: TGCGCCAGCAGCTTGGACAGAATTGGCTACACCTTC.

The rearrangement joins TRBV6-2 or TRBV6-3 to TRBJ1-3; 7 positions agree with TRBD1. This CDR3 contains 14 residues. Germline V CDR1 and CDR2: MNHEY, SVGEGT. J gave up 5 bases and V 5 bases, and 6 bases lay outside the gene matches. The CDR3 region is CASSIPGQRNTIYF. In DNA, the CDR3 is TGTGCCAGCAGTATCCCGGGACAGCGAAACACCATATATTTT.

The CDR3 DNA reads TGCGCCAGCAGCTTGAGGGGGGAAAGCGACAATGAGCAGTTCTTC. Its protein is CASSLRGESDNEQFF. The chain carries TRBV5-1 and TRBJ2-1; either TRBD1 or TRBD2 may supply D (6 bases each). The length of the CDR3 is 15 residues. CDR1 SGHRS and CDR2 YFSETQ come from the germline V gene. With 1 base removed from V and 5 bases from J, the gap between germline ends came to 13 bases.

The chain combines TRBV11-3 with TRBJ2-2; D possibly matches TRBD1 or TRBD2 (7 bases each). The CDR3 extends over 14 amino acids. V gave up 5 bases and J gave up 5 bases, with 12 bases separating them. From germline, CDR1 is SGHNT and CDR2 YENEEA. Here the CDR3 reads CASSPQGGTGELFF. CDR3 DNA: TGTGCCAGCAGCCCCCAGGGGGGGACCGGGGAGCTGTTTTTT.

This chain connects TRBV5-1 to TRBJ1-1; D unclear. Germline assignment: CDR1 SGHRS and CDR2 YFSETQ. V was pared by 5 bases and J by 5 bases, with 19 bases between. CDR3 length equals 15 residues. The CDR3 spells CASSWTGPPSTEAFF. In DNA form, the CDR3 reads TGCGCCAGCAGTTGGACCGGACCGCCCTCGACTGAAGCTTTCTTT. Looking up the rest from reference TRBV5-1 and TRBJ1-1 gives the full variable domain: KAGVTQTPRYLIKTRGQQVTLSCSPISGHRSVSWYQQTPGQGLQFLFEYFSETQRNKGNFPGRFSGRQFSNSRSEMNVSTLELGDSALYLCASSWTGPPSTEAFFGQGTRLTVV.

The chain has TRBV18 and TRBJ1-6; the match to TRBD1 covers 8 bases. CDR1 and CDR2 (germline): KGHSH, LQKENI. CDR3 length equals 16 residues. The V gene end was trimmed by 3 bases and the J gene end by 5 bases; junction bases not matched to a gene: 6. The CDR3 DNA sequence: TGTGCCAGCTCACCGGGGACAGGCGCAAATAATTCACCCCTCCACTTT. This translates into CASSPGTGANNSPLHF.

This clone was recorded only once. The chain employs TRBV12-3 or TRBV12-4 and TRBJ2-5; D possibly corresponds to TRBD2 (7 bases). The CDR3 sequence is 13 residues long. V lost 3 bases and J 9 bases, leaving 14 bases between the germline ends. CDR3: CASSFGGGAAQYF. The CDR3 DNA follows: TGTGCCAGCAGTTTCGGCGGGGGCGCGGCCCAGTACTTC.

V and J are TRBV5-1 and TRBJ2-3; 12 nucleotides agree with TRBD2. The J segment lost 6 bases and the V segment lost 0 bases, leaving 2 bases of the junction unmatched. The CDR3 sequence is 15 residues long. Germline CDR1 SGHRS, CDR2 YFSETQ. This CDR3 reads CASSLAGTSGDTQYF. The CDR3 nucleotides read TGCGCCAGCAGCTTGGCCGGGACTAGCGGGGATACGCAGTATTTT.

CDR3 in amino acids: CASSVSGRPQETQYF. The DNA for the CDR3 is TGTGCCAGTAGTGTTAGCGGGAGGCCCCAAGAGACCCAGTACTTC. The rearrangement joins TRBV19 to TRBJ2-5, with 10 bases that match TRBD2. The CDR3 loop spans 15 amino acids. Trimming took 5 bases from V and 1 from J; bases not matched to a gene: 4. Germline CDR1 is LNHDA and CDR2 is SQIVND (reference sequence).

The chain joins TRBV21-1 to TRBJ2-4. TRBV21-1 counts as a pseudogene. The CDR3 is made up of 17 amino acids. The CDR3 bases are TGTGCCAGCAGCAAGATCAGGAGAGGAAAAGGCAAAAACATTCAGTACTTC. Translation gives CASSKIRRGKGKNIQYF.

The chain recombines TRBV11-2 with TRBJ2-1; D is uncertain. The CDR3 consists of 13 residues. Germline V CDR1 and CDR2: SGHAT, FQNNGV. Between the trimmed V and J ends, which lost 1 base and 6 bases, there was a span of 7 bases. CDR3 protein: CASSLGSGNEQFF. The CDR3 DNA is TGTGCCAGCAGCTTAGGGTCCGGCAATGAGCAGTTCTTC.